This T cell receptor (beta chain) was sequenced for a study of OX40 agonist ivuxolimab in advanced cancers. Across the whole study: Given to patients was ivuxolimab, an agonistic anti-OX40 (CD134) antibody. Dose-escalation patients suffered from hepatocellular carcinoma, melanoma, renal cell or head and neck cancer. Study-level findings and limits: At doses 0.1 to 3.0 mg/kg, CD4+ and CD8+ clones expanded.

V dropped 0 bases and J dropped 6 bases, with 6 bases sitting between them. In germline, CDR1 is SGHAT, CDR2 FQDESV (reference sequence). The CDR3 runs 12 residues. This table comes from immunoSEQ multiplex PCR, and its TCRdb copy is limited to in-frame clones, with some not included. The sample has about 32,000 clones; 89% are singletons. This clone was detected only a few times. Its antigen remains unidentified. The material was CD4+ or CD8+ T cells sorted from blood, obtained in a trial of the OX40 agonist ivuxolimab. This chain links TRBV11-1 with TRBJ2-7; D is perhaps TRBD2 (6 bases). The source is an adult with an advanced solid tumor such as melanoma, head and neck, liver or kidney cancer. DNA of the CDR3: TGTGCCAGCAGCTTAGCGGGGGGCGAGCAGTACTTC. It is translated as CASSLAGGEQYF.